Following are 12 T cell receptor beta chains from one sample sequenced in a study of blood T cell repertoires in COVID-19. The repertoire was sequenced with immunoSEQ multiplex PCR; TCRdb's copy has only in-frame clones and lacks some. The sample lists hundreds of thousands of clones; approximately 90% were seen once. Sequencing was done on a sample of peripheral blood. Receptors originate from a woman under 30 who had recovered from COVID-19.

The chain is built from TRBV27 and TRBJ1-1; unclear D gene. There are 20 residues in the CDR3. Deletions cut 1 base from V and 0 bases from J, with 24 bases between. Germline lookup yields CDR1 MNHEY and CDR2 SMNVEV (reference sequence). The CDR3 region has the DNA TGTGCCAGCAGTTTATTGCCCCAGGTATTTCCCGGAGGCATGAACACTGAAGCTTTCTTT. This encodes CASSLLPQVFPGGMNTEAFF.

This chain connects TRBV20-1 to TRBJ2-3; TRBD2 agrees at 7 bases. The CDR3 has 13 amino acids. J lost 6 bases, V lost 3 bases, and 6 bases had no gene match. The germline gives CDR1 DFQATT, CDR2 SNEGSKA (reference sequence). In nucleotides, the CDR3 is TGCAGTGCTAGTTTCGCGGGAGTGGATACGCAGTATTTT. The encoded protein is CSASFAGVDTQYF.

The CDR3 DNA is TGTGCCAGCAGCCAAGCAGTAGCAGCGAGGGCTTTCTTT. Protein sequence: CASSQAVAARAFF. This chain connects TRBV14 to TRBJ1-1; unclear D gene. This CDR3 spans 13 amino acids. Per the germline V gene, CDR1 is SGHDN and CDR2 is FVKESK. V was trimmed by 1 base and J by 11 bases, leaving 14 bases between them.

The V and J genes are TRBV18 and TRBJ1-4, with 9 bases that match TRBD1. Trimming cost V 3 bases and J 8 bases; bases outside gene matches: 10. CDR3 length equals 16 residues. Germline loops: CDR1 KGHSH, CDR2 LQKENI. This CDR3 reads CASSPTGTGFREKLFF. In nucleotides, the CDR3 is TGTGCCAGCTCACCGACCGGGACAGGGTTTCGAGAAAAACTGTTTTTT.

V usage is TRBV11-2 and J usage is TRBJ2-5, with 8 positions matching TRBD2. With V trimmed by 0 bases and J by 1 base, 7 bases remained unmatched. This CDR3 comprises 17 residues. Germline V gene sequence: CDR1 SGHAT, CDR2 FQNNGV. The DNA of the CDR3 is TGTGCCAGCAGCTTAGATTTTTGGCTAGCGGGCCAAGAGACCCAGTACTTC. It encodes CASSLDFWLAGQETQYF. The full variable domain, its missing parts supplied by reference TRBV11-2 and TRBJ2-5, is EAGVAQSPRYKIIEKRQSVAFWCNPISGHATLYWYQQILGQGPKLLIQFQNNGVVDDSQLPKDRFSAERLKGVDSTLKIQPAKLEDSAVYLCASSLDFWLAGQETQYFGPGTRLLVL.

The chain links TRBV18 to TRBJ2-1; TRBD2 agrees at 10 bases. Unmatched junction bases numbered 7, after V lost 3 bases and J lost 5 bases. CDR3 size: 16 residues. Germline-derived CDR1 and CDR2 are KGHSH and LQKENI. CDR3: CASSPASGRGDNEQFF. The CDR3 DNA reads as TGTGCCAGCTCACCGGCCAGCGGGAGGGGGGACAATGAGCAGTTCTTC.

V usage is TRBV30 and J usage is TRBJ1-6, with 7 bases lining up with TRBD1. Germline CDR1 GTSNPN, CDR2 SVGIG (reference sequence). CDR3 length: 17 amino acids. Trimming took 3 bases from V and 0 from J; bases not matched to a gene: 8. CDR3 loop: CAWSPGTATSYNSPLHF. The CDR3 DNA follows: TGTGCCTGGAGCCCCGGGACAGCTACCTCCTATAATTCACCCCTCCACTTT.

This clone was observed a single time. The chain recombines TRBV3-1 (or the pseudogene TRBV3-2) with TRBJ2-6; a possible D gene is TRBD1 (5 bases). V was pared by 7 bases and J by 0 bases, with 16 bases between. CDR1 is LGHDT and CDR2 is YNNKEL in the germline V gene (reference sequence). There are 17 residues in the CDR3. In nucleotides, the CDR3 is TGTGCCAGCAAGGCCCGACAGATGCCCTCTGGGGCCAACGTCCTGACTTTC. As protein: CASKARQMPSGANVLTF.

V is TRBV30 and J is TRBJ2-4; TRBD2 aligns across 7 bases. CDR1 and CDR2 (germline): GTSNPN, SVGIG (reference sequence). After removal of 8 bases from V and 0 bases from J, the junction contained 10 bases not matched to a gene. This CDR3 contains 15 residues. CDR3 sequence: CATTGRVLAKNIQYF. Here the CDR3 DNA reads TGTGCCACCACGGGGAGGGTTCTAGCCAAAAACATTCAGTACTTC.

The chain employs TRBV7-2 and TRBJ2-5; the match to TRBD2 covers 15 bases. The CDR3 totals 17 residues. Germline CDR1 reads SGHTA; CDR2 reads FQGNSA. The J segment lost 5 bases and the V segment lost 5 bases, leaving 9 bases of the junction unmatched. The CDR3 DNA reads TGTGCCAGCAGCCCTCACGGACTAGCGGGAGGGTATGAGACCCAGTACTTC. This sequence encodes CASSPHGLAGGYETQYF.

This rearrangement joins TRBV6-5 to TRBJ2-2; TRBD1 might be the D (6 bases). Trimming removed 2 bases at V and 3 bases at J, with 10 bases between. From germline, CDR1 is MNHEY and CDR2 SVGAGI. The CDR3 length is 15 residues. The CDR3, as DNA: TGTGCCAGCAGTTACGAGAGGGGGTACACCGGGGAGCTGTTTTTT. Its protein product is CASSYERGYTGELFF.

This sequence joins TRBV12-3 or TRBV12-4 and TRBJ1-4, with D unresolved. CDR3 size: 13 residues. V gave up 1 base and J gave up 7 bases, with 7 bases separating them. DNA of the CDR3: TGTGCCAGCAGTTTAGGGACTGTTGAAAAACTGTTTTTT. Its translation is CASSLGTVEKLFF.